One and the same sample provided the 10 T cell receptor beta chains below, sequenced in a study of blood T cell repertoires in COVID-19. TCRdb keeps only in-frame clones here, not all; method: immunoSEQ multiplex PCR. Among some 150,000 clones listed, 81% were seen once. Specimen: peripheral blood. All receptors derive from a woman aged 55-69 years with active or convalescent COVID-19.

The V gene is TRBV29-1, the J gene TRBJ1-2, with unresolved D. Germline V gene lookup returns CDR1 SQVTM and CDR2 ANQGSEA. This CDR3 contains 11 residues. V lost 7 bases to trimming and J lost 4 bases, with 10 bases between them. CDR3 sequence reads: CSGATVYGYTF. The CDR3 DNA sequence: TGCAGCGGGGCAACTGTCTATGGCTACACCTTC.

The genes are TRBV5-5 and TRBJ1-1; D is perhaps TRBD1 (5 bases). The CDR3 sequence is 15 residues long. Looked up from germline, CDR1 is SGHKS and CDR2 is YYEKEE (reference sequence). With 0 bases removed from V and 6 bases from J, the gap between germline ends came to 15 bases. The CDR3 DNA sequence: TGTGCCAGCAGCTTGGGCGGGGCAGGATCGGCTGAAGCTTTCTTT. It is translated as CASSLGGAGSAEAFF.

This clone has more than one count but fewer than ten. This rearrangement joins TRBV28 to TRBJ1-5; D gene ambiguous. This CDR3 contains 16 residues. Trimming pared 3 bases from V and 5 bases from J, leaving 17 bases between. The germline V gene has CDR1 MDHEN and CDR2 SYDVKM. The CDR3 here is CASSFTPTFLYQPQHF. Here the CDR3 DNA reads TGTGCCAGCAGTTTCACCCCCACATTCCTTTATCAGCCCCAGCATTTT.

The CDR3 nucleotides are TGTGCCAGCAGCTTATACCCGTCTAGTGGTGGCTACACCTTC. It specifies CASSLYPSSGGYTF. The V and J genes are TRBV11-2 and TRBJ1-2; D gene unclear. CDR1 is SGHAT and CDR2 is FQNNGV in the germline V gene. The V end lost 2 bases, the J end lost 7 bases, and 14 bases lay between the germline ends. This CDR3 contains 14 residues.

The chain carries TRBV6-1 and TRBJ1-4; 9 positions match TRBD1. Germline loops: CDR1 MNHNS, CDR2 SASEGT. The CDR3 contains 16 residues. The ends lost 1 base at V and 8 bases at J; junction bases unmatched: 8. CDR3 in amino acids: CASSEGDGQGPEKLFF. The CDR3 nucleotides read TGTGCCAGCAGTGAAGGGGACGGACAGGGGCCCGAAAAACTGTTTTTT.

The V call is TRBV5-1, the J call TRBJ2-1, with TRBD1 as a possible D gene (5 bases). V lost 1 base and J lost 0, with 8 bases in between. Germline loops: CDR1 SGHRS, CDR2 YFSETQ. The CDR3 extends over 15 amino acids. The CDR3 spells CASSLQQGSYNEQFF. DNA of the CDR3: TGCGCCAGCAGCTTGCAGCAGGGCTCCTACAATGAGCAGTTCTTC.

This chain joins TRBV5-6 and TRBJ2-7; TRBD2 is a possible D gene (7 bases). V lost 3 bases and J lost 2, with 21 bases in between. Germline-derived CDR1 and CDR2 are SGHDT and YYEEEE. This CDR3 has 17 amino acids. Written as DNA, the CDR3 is TGTGCCAGCAGCTCTCAGGGGATCAGCGGGACCCCCTACGAGCAGTACTTC. Translation: CASSSQGISGTPYEQYF.

V usage is TRBV29-1 and J usage is TRBJ1-2, with unresolved D. Per germline, CDR1 SQVTM and CDR2 ANQGSEA. V lost 5 bases, J lost 5 bases, and 12 bases lay in between. The CDR3 spans 12 residues. CDR3 bases: TGCAGCGTTTCGGCCGGGTTATATGGCTACACCTTC. Amino acids: CSVSAGLYGYTF.

The chain carries TRBV9 and TRBJ1-2, with 8 bases that match TRBD1. Germline-derived CDR1 and CDR2 are SGDLS and YYNGEE. The CDR3 runs 13 residues. J lost 7 bases, V lost 3 bases, and 5 bases had no gene match. CDR3 nucleotides: TGTGCCAGCAGCGCCAGGGGGCAGGGTGGCTACACCTTC. It yields the protein CASSARGQGGYTF.

The gene calls are TRBV4-1 and TRBJ1-1; TRBD1 matches at 7 bases. The CDR3 has 18 residues. CDR1 is MGHRA, CDR2 YSYEKL, per germline. J gave up 6 bases and V 1 base, and 17 bases lay outside the gene matches. The CDR3 region is CASSQARTGLGRIAEAFF. CDR3 sequence (DNA): TGCGCCAGCAGCCAAGCCCGGACAGGCCTCGGACGAATCGCTGAAGCTTTCTTT.